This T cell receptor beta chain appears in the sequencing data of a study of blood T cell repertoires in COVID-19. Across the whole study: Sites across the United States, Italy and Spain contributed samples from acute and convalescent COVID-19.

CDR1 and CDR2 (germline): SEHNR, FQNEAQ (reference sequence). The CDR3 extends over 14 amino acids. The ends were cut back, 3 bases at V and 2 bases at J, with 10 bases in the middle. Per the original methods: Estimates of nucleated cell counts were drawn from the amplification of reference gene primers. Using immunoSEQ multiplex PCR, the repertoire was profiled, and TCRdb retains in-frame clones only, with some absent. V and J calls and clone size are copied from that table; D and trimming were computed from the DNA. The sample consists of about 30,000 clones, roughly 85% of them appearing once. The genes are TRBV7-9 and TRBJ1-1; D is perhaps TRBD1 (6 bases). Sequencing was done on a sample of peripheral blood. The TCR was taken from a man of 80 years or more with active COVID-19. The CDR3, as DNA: TGTGCCAGCAGCTTCTTGGACAGTAACACTGAAGCTTTCTTT. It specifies CASSFLDSNTEAFF.